The clone carrying this TCR beta chain was counted only a few times. The data are from a study of patients and donors after allogeneic stem cell transplantation. Unmatched junction bases numbered 7, after V lost 5 bases and J lost 2 bases. The CDR3 is 15 residues long. TCRdb analysed the RT-PCR reads with MiXCR anew, one entry per CDR3 protein. The repertoire holds over 400,000 distinct CDR3 sequences, 16% seen once, with roughly 7% in the top ten. The specimen was blood, either unsorted or a sorted T cell fraction (not recorded which). The receptor comes from a human donor who was either an allogeneic HSCT recipient or a stem cell or donor lymphocyte infusion donor (not recorded which). It is not recorded whose cells these are; they may come from a transplant donor. The rearrangement links TRBV12-3 or TRBV12-4 to TRBJ2-7, with 9 bases fitting TRBD1. The CDR3 nucleotides read TGTGCCAGCAGTGTAGGGACAGGGAAGCCCTACGAGCAGTACTTC. Protein sequence: CASSVGTGKPYEQYF.